What follows are 17 T cell receptor beta chains derived from one specimen sequenced in a study of T cell responses to AZD1222 COVID-19 vaccine. Generated by immunoSEQ multiplex PCR, the TCRdb table keeps only in-frame clones and is missing some. The sample lists approximately 50,000 clones; roughly 80% were seen once. The sample in question was peripheral blood, obtained on day 0 of AZD1222 vaccination. The receptors stem from an adult in good health.

In nucleotides, the CDR3 is TGTGCCAGCAGCTTAGGCCTAGCGGAGAGGGATGAGCAGTTCTTC. This codes for CASSLGLAERDEQFF. The rearrangement joins TRBV7-9 to TRBJ2-1, with 7 positions matching TRBD2. CDR3 length: 15 amino acids. The germline gives CDR1 SEHNR, CDR2 FQNEAQ (reference sequence). J gave up 8 bases and V 1 base, and 8 bases lay outside the gene matches.

J is TRBJ1-5 and V is TRBV10-3, with 10 positions matching TRBD1. CDR1 is ENHRY, CDR2 SYGVKD, per germline. Trimming removed 10 bases from V and 0 bases from J; junction bases left unmatched: 9. The CDR3 sequence is 16 residues long. The CDR3: CATTPGQGDSNQPQHF. The CDR3 DNA sequence: TGTGCCACCACCCCTGGACAGGGGGATAGCAATCAGCCCCAGCATTTT.

Within the sample, this clone is medium-sized. The J gene is TRBJ1-5, the V gene TRBV28; TRBD1 matches 9 bases. This CDR3 contains 13 residues. Germline V gene sequence: CDR1 MDHEN, CDR2 SYDVKM. V gave up 11 bases and J gave up 0 bases; unmatched junction bases: 2. CDR3 sequence: CAGQGFSNQPQHF. The CDR3, as DNA: TGTGCCGGACAGGGGTTTAGCAATCAGCCCCAGCATTTT.

The chain carries TRBV28 and TRBJ1-4, with D maybe TRBD1 (5 bases). Between the trimmed V and J ends, which lost 10 bases and 10 bases, there was a span of 16 bases. Germline V gives CDR1 MDHEN, CDR2 SYDVKM. CDR3 length: 12 residues. The CDR3 loop is CATYAWGGKLFF. The DNA of the CDR3 is TGTGCCACCTACGCGTGGGGGGGAAAACTGTTTTTT.

A few counts support this clone. The chain combines TRBV30 with TRBJ1-5, with 7 bases matching TRBD1. CDR1 is GTSNPN and CDR2 is SVGIG in the germline V gene (reference sequence). This CDR3 is 15 amino acids long. V lost 3 bases and J lost 2; bases outside the gene matches: 7. The CDR3 protein is CAWSAHGTGNQPQHF. The CDR3 nucleotides read TGTGCCTGGAGCGCACACGGGACAGGCAATCAGCCCCAGCATTTT.

The chain carries TRBV28 and TRBJ2-7; 7 bases align to TRBD2. The CDR3 totals 16 residues. Germline lookup yields CDR1 MDHEN and CDR2 SYDVKM. With 0 bases clipped from V and 0 bases from J, the junction kept 5 bases outside the gene matches. CDR3 residues: CASSLWSGGSSYEQYF. In DNA form, the CDR3 reads TGTGCCAGCAGTTTATGGTCCGGGGGGAGCTCCTACGAGCAGTACTTC.

The chain is built from TRBV12-3 or TRBV12-4 and TRBJ1-2, with D perhaps TRBD1 (5 bases). This CDR3 contains 13 residues. V was shortened by 6 bases and J by 0 bases, with 8 bases between the two germline ends. The CDR3 loop reads CASRMTANYGYTF. CDR3 in DNA: TGTGCCAGCAGAATGACAGCTAACTATGGCTACACCTTC.

The chain joins TRBV6-5 to TRBJ2-5, with D perhaps matching TRBD1 (6 bases). The CDR3 has 14 residues. Germline V gene data show CDR1 as MNHEY and CDR2 as SVGAGI. V dropped 6 bases and J dropped 0 bases, with 11 bases sitting between them. This CDR3 reads CASRDGTNQETQYF. CDR3 coding DNA: TGTGCCAGCAGGGACGGGACAAACCAAGAGACCCAGTACTTC.

There are many counts of this clone. The chain joins TRBV19 to TRBJ1-5; possibly TRBD1 for D (5 bases). With 1 base removed from V and 9 bases from J, the gap between germline ends came to 16 bases. The germline CDR1 and CDR2 sequences are LNHDA and SQIVND (reference sequence). The length of the CDR3 is 15 residues. CDR3 residues: CASSIGTGEVGPQHF. CDR3 bases: TGTGCCAGTAGTATAGGCACAGGCGAGGTAGGGCCCCAGCATTTT.

The V call is TRBV6-2 or TRBV6-3, the J call TRBJ2-7, with D possibly called TRBD1 or TRBD2 (6 bases each). Trimming removed 5 bases from V and 4 bases from J, with 15 bases in between. This CDR3 is 14 amino acids long. CDR1 MNHEY and CDR2 SVGEGT come from the germline V gene. The CDR3 region has the DNA TGTGCCAGCAGTCCCGGGGGACACAAGTACGAGCAGTACTTC. This codes for CASSPGGHKYEQYF.

This clone was picked up many times. The J gene is TRBJ1-1, the V gene TRBV2; no definite D call. V lost 0 bases and J 8 bases, leaving 13 bases between the germline ends. Germline CDR1 reads SNHLY; CDR2 reads FYNNEI. The CDR3 totals 14 residues. The CDR3 DNA follows: TGTGCCAGCAGTGAAGCGCTTAGGGTCAGGGAAGCTTTCTTT. This codes for CASSEALRVREAFF. Complete variable domain (other parts from reference TRBV2 and TRBJ1-1): EPEVTQTPSHQVTQMGQEVILRCVPISNHLYFYWYRQILGQKVEFLVSFYNNEISEKSEIFDDQFSVERPDGSNFTLKIRSTKLEDSAMYFCASSEALRVREAFFGQGTRLTVV.

This chain uses TRBV6-1 with TRBJ1-2, with D uncertain. The germline CDR1 and CDR2 sequences are MNHNS and SASEGT. V gave up 0 bases and J gave up 3 bases, with 8 bases separating them. The length of the CDR3 is 14 residues. The CDR3 DNA sequence: TGTGCCAGCAGTGAAGCGTTTGGTGACTATGGCTACACCTTC. It encodes CASSEAFGDYGYTF.

This clone showed up just once. The chain employs TRBV2 and TRBJ2-1; 14 nucleotides line up with TRBD2. CDR1 is SNHLY and CDR2 is FYNNEI in the germline V gene. The CDR3 is 17 amino acids. The J segment lost 8 bases and the V segment lost 10 bases, leaving 16 bases of the junction unmatched. The CDR3 region is CATDRETSGRAGDEQFF. For the CDR3, the DNA is TGTGCCACCGACAGGGAGACTAGCGGGAGGGCCGGGGATGAGCAGTTCTTC.

The chain links TRBV6-5 to TRBJ2-2; D remains ambiguous. Per germline, CDR1 MNHEY and CDR2 SVGAGI. Between the trimmed V and J ends, which lost 6 bases and 5 bases, there was a span of 7 bases. CDR3 size: 12 residues. As DNA, the CDR3 is TGTGCCAGCAGCCAAGTGACCGGGGAGCTGTTTTTT. Protein: CASSQVTGELFF.

This clone has a handful of counts. CDR3 nucleotide sequence: TGTGCCAGCTCACCACAGGGGGGCGTGGGGAACACTGAAGCTTTCTTT. It codes for CASSPQGGVGNTEAFF. This chain joins TRBV18 and TRBJ1-1; tentatively, D is TRBD1 (6 bases). V was trimmed by 1 base and J by 1 base, leaving 13 bases between them. The CDR3 has 16 residues. Per the germline V gene, CDR1 is KGHSH and CDR2 is LQKENI.

The chain carries TRBV5-1 and TRBJ1-3; D is unclear. Germline-derived CDR1 and CDR2 are SGHRS and YFSETQ. The CDR3 totals 13 residues. Trimming took off 4 bases at V and 4 bases at J, with 9 bases between the two ends. The CDR3: CASSAGYGNTIYF. In DNA, the CDR3 is TGCGCCAGCAGCGCGGGGTACGGAAACACCATATATTTT.

The V and J genes are TRBV19 and TRBJ1-2, with D possibly being TRBD1 (5 bases). CDR3 size: 14 residues. The V end was cut by 3 bases, the J end by 4 bases, with 12 bases between. CDR1 and CDR2 from the germline V gene are LNHDA and SQIVND (reference sequence). The CDR3: CASSMMWGSYGYTF. As DNA, the CDR3 is TGTGCCAGTAGTATGATGTGGGGCAGCTATGGCTACACCTTC.